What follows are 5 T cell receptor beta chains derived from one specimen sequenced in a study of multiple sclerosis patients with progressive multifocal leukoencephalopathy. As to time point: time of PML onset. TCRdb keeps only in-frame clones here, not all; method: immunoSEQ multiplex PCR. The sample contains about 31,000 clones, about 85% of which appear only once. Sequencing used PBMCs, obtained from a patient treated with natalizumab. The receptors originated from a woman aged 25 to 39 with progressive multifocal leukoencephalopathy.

DNA for the CDR3: TGTGCCAGCAGCGTAGTCGGGGCCGGGATCGATGAGCAGTTCTTC. It encodes CASSVVGAGIDEQFF. The chain employs TRBV9 and TRBJ2-1; the D call may be TRBD1 or TRBD2 (5 bases each). V was pared by 0 bases and J by 8 bases, with 15 bases between. The germline V gene encodes CDR1 SGDLS and CDR2 YYNGEE. This CDR3 comprises 15 residues.

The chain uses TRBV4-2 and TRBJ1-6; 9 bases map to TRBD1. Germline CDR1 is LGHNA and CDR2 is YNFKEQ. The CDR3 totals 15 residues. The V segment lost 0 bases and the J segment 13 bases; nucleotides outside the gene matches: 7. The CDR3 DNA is TGTGCCAGCAGCCAAGAGCGGACAGGGGCGTCCCCCCTCCACTTT. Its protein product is CASSQERTGASPLHF.

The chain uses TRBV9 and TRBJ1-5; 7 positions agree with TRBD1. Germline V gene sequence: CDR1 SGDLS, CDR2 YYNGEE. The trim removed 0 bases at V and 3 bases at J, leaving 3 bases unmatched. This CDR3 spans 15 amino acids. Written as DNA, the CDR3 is TGTGCCAGCAGCGTAGGGGGACAGACCAATCAGCCCCAGCATTTT. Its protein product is CASSVGGQTNQPQHF.

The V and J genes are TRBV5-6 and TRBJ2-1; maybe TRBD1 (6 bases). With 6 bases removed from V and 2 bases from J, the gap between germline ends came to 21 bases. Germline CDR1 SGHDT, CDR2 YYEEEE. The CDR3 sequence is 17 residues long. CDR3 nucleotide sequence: TGTGCCAGCACCGGGACAAAAGCACCATTCGCCTACAATGAGCAGTTCTTC. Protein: CASTGTKAPFAYNEQFF.

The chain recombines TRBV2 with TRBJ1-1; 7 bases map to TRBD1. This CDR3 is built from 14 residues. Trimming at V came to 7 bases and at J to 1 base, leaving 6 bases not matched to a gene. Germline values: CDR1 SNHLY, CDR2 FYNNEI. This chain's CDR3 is CASMPGQKNTEAFF. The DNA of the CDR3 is TGTGCCAGCATGCCGGGACAGAAGAACACTGAAGCTTTCTTT.